This T cell receptor beta chain was profiled in a study of blood T cells in healthy people across ages. A second PCR, run for roughly 6 to 11 cycles, used a sample-barcoded 5' primer plus a J-beta primer mix. A single record per CDR3 protein comes from TCRdb applying MiXCR to the 5' RACE reads. The repertoire includes fewer than 950,000 distinct CDR3 sequences, 36% of them detected once, and 10% to 15% sits in the top ten. This clonotype has only a few counts. Germline V gene lookup returns CDR1 SGHRS and CDR2 YFSETQ. The CDR3 spans 13 residues. Trimming cost V 5 bases and J 7 bases; bases outside gene matches: 6.

V is TRBV5-1 and J is TRBJ2-1, with 7 bases lining up with TRBD2. Sequencing was carried out using blood. The TCR sequence derives from a man aged 18 to 35 in good health. The CDR3 loop reads CASRRTAGNEQFF. The CDR3, as DNA: TGCGCCAGCAGACGCACAGCGGGGAATGAGCAGTTCTTC.